A selection of T cell receptor beta chains follows, all from one sample in a study of blood T cell repertoires in COVID-19. Libraries were prepared by immunoSEQ multiplex PCR; TCRdb keeps only in-frame clonotypes and omits some of them. The repertoire holds around 400,000 clones, around nine tenths seen once, with less than 1.5% in the top ten. The sample consisted of PBMCs or T cells enriched from blood (not recorded which). Receptors were obtained from a woman in her late teens or twenties who had been exposed to COVID-19. CDR3s include the opening cysteine and the closing phenylalanine or tryptophan. A D gene is named only where the DNA matches it firmly. Size values are once, few and many counts, or a class for expanded clones, and some rows have none.

v_call	j_call	clone_size	d_call	cdr3_nt	cdr3_aa
TRBV30	TRBJ1-3	once	-	TGTGCCTGGAGCAGGAGGGTCCTCTCTGGAAACACCATATATTTT	CAWSRRVLSGNTIYF
TRBV15	TRBJ2-7	-	TRBD1	TGTGCCACCAGCAGAGGGGACAGCTCCTACGAGCAGTACTTC	CATSRGDSSYEQYF
TRBV5-6	TRBJ2-7	once	TRBD1	TGTGCCAGCAGCCCCACAGGGGGCGCATACGAGCAGTACTTC	CASSPTGGAYEQYF
TRBV13	TRBJ2-7	-	TRBD1	TGTGCCAGCAGCTGGACCCGGGACAGGGGACGCGAGCAGTACTTC	CASSWTRDRGREQYF
TRBV2	TRBJ1-6	-	TRBD1	TGTGCCAGCAAAACAGGGGGAGTAGCAAATTCACCCCTCCACTTT	CASKTGGVANSPLHF
TRBV6-4	TRBJ2-3	-	TRBD2	TGTGCCAGCAGTGACTCTTCAGCGGGAGGCACAGATACGCAGTATTTT	CASSDSSAGGTDTQYF
TRBV4-3	TRBJ1-6	once	TRBD1	TGCGCCAGCAGTTTAGACAGGGTTGCCTCCTATAATTCACCCCTCCACTTT	CASSLDRVASYNSPLHF
TRBV2	TRBJ2-7	-	-	TGTATTAGCAGAGGACACTCCTACGAGCAGTACTTC	CISRGHSYEQYF
TRBV5-6	TRBJ2-7	-	-	TGTGCCAGCAGCTTGATGGGTCGGAGGGGCCACGAGCAGTACTTC	CASSLMGRRGHEQYF
TRBV6-5	TRBJ2-2	few	-	TGTGCCAGCAGGAGATTACTAGGGGGGGACGGGGAGCTGTTTTTT	CASRRLLGGDGELFF
TRBV5-6	TRBJ2-3	once	TRBD1	TGTGCCAGCAGCAAAACCGGGACAGGGTTAGCAGATACGCAGTATTTT	CASSKTGTGLADTQYF
TRBV5-1	TRBJ1-1	few	-	TGCGCCAGCAGCTTTAACATGAACACTGAAGCTTTCTTT	CASSFNMNTEAFF
TRBV18	TRBJ1-4	once	-	TGTGCCAGCTCACCACAGGGGGTGGGAGCTAATGAAAAACTGTTTTTT	CASSPQGVGANEKLFF
TRBV11-2	TRBJ1-5	-	-	TGTGCCAGCAGCTTAGGGACAGCACAGCCCCAGCATTTT	CASSLGTAQPQHF
TRBV10-1	TRBJ2-3	-	TRBD1	TGCGCCAGCAGTGAGAACAGGGGGCTTCGGGAAGTTTTTGGAGATACGCAGTATTTT	CASSENRGLREVFGDTQYF
TRBV3-1/TRBV3-2	TRBJ1-1	-	-	TGTGCCAGCAGCCAACGGGGAGCGAACACTGAAGCTTTCTTT	CASSQRGANTEAFF
TRBV3-1/TRBV3-2	TRBJ1-5	once	-	TGTGCCAGCAGCCAAGGCGGTAGCAATCAGCCCCAGCATTTT	CASSQGGSNQPQHF
TRBV7-9	TRBJ1-2	-	TRBD1	TGTGCCAGCAGCAAAACAGGGGGGGACTATGGCTACACCTTC	CASSKTGGDYGYTF
TRBV27	TRBJ1-5	-	TRBD1	TGTGCCAGCAGTCGGACAGGGGGCCGCAATCAGCCCCAGCATTTT	CASSRTGGRNQPQHF
TRBV27	TRBJ2-7	-	TRBD1	TGTGCCAGCAGTTTAGAGGGACAGGGGTTCTACGAGCAGTACTTC	CASSLEGQGFYEQYF
TRBV2	TRBJ1-3	-	-	TGTGCCAGCGCGGCGGGGTCTGGAAACACCATATATTTT	CASAAGSGNTIYF
TRBV6-5	TRBJ2-1	-	TRBD2	TGTGCCAGCAGGCCGGGACTAGCGGCCAATGAGCAGTTCTTC	CASRPGLAANEQFF
TRBV10-3	TRBJ1-2	-	-	TGTGCCATCAGGGGAGAGAACTATGGCTACACCTTC	CAIRGENYGYTF
TRBV11-2	TRBJ2-7	-	-	TGTGCCAGCAGCTTAGGTTTCGGGACTGGCTACGAGCAGTACTTC	CASSLGFGTGYEQYF
TRBV6-4	TRBJ2-3	-	-	TGTGCCAGCAGTGAAGCGGGCACAGATACGCAGTATTTT	CASSEAGTDTQYF
TRBV2	TRBJ1-5	-	TRBD1	TGTGCCAGCAGGGAACAGGGGGTGTATCAGCCCCAGCATTTT	CASREQGVYQPQHF
TRBV13	TRBJ2-5	-	-	TGTGCCAGCAGCTTAGGCCCGCAAGAGACCCAGTACTTC	CASSLGPQETQYF
TRBV5-8	TRBJ1-5	-	-	TGTGCCAGCAGGCAATCCCGACTAGGCAATCAGCCCCAGCATTTT	CASRQSRLGNQPQHF
TRBV29-1	TRBJ2-2	-	TRBD2	TGCAGCGTTGATCGGGGAGGGACCGGGGAGCTGTTTTTT	CSVDRGGTGELFF
TRBV7-2	TRBJ1-5	-	-	TGTGCCAGCAGCTTAGGGCTCGGGGGGAATCAGCCCCAGCATTTT	CASSLGLGGNQPQHF
TRBV3-1/TRBV3-2	TRBJ2-7	-	TRBD2	TGTGCCAGCAGCCAAGGAGGAGCGGGAGGCCTCTACGAGCAGTACTTC	CASSQGGAGGLYEQYF
TRBV21-1	TRBJ1-5	-	-	TGTGCCAGCAGCAAAGTGTTGTCAGGCGGGGGTGATCAGCCCCAGCATTTT	CASSKVLSGGGDQPQHF
TRBV12-3/TRBV12-4	TRBJ2-7	-	-	TGTGCCAGCAGTCCCGACAGCTACGAGCAGTACTTC	CASSPDSYEQYF
TRBV28	TRBJ1-3	-	TRBD1	TGTGCCAGCAGTCCCGAGGACAGGGTTGGTGGAAACACCATATATTTT	CASSPEDRVGGNTIYF
TRBV3-1/TRBV3-2	TRBJ2-5	-	-	TGTGCCAGCAGCCAAGAACCCCCCCCCGGGTACCAAGAGACCCAGTACTTC	CASSQEPPPGYQETQYF
TRBV7-2	TRBJ1-5	-	-	TGTGCCAGCAGCTTATCGGCGGGGAATAGTCAGCCCCAGCATTTT	CASSLSAGNSQPQHF
TRBV7-7	TRBJ2-2	-	TRBD1	TGTGCTAGCAGCCCAGGACAGGGATGGAGTCCCGGGGAGCTGTTTTTT	CASSPGQGWSPGELFF
TRBV4-3	TRBJ2-1	-	-	TGCGCCAGCAGCCTAATCGGACTATACTACAATGAGCAGTTCTTC	CASSLIGLYYNEQFF
TRBV28	TRBJ2-3	once	-	TGTGCCAGCAGTATCGGAGGGACAGATACGCAGTATTTT	CASSIGGTDTQYF
TRBV4-1	TRBJ2-2	few	TRBD2	TGCGCCAGCAGCCCTATAGCGGGGGGGACCGGGGAGCTGTTTTTT	CASSPIAGGTGELFF
TRBV19	TRBJ1-5	-	-	TGTGCCAGTAGTATCAGGGGACCGAATCAGCCCCAGCATTTT	CASSIRGPNQPQHF
TRBV19	TRBJ2-1	-	-	TGTGCCAGTACCCCTAGCATCCTTCTAGTCGGCGGTGAGCAGTTCTTC	CASTPSILLVGGEQFF
TRBV30	TRBJ2-3	-	-	TGTGCCTGGAGTGTAAGAAGCAGGAGGGCAGATACGCAGTATTTT	CAWSVRSRRADTQYF
TRBV24-1	TRBJ1-4	few	-	TGTGCCACCAGTGACAGCGCCCCCGACGGTGCAACTAATGAAAAACTGTTTTTT	CATSDSAPDGATNEKLFF
TRBV6-1	TRBJ2-6	-	-	TGTGCCAGCAGTGAATATCACAGGGCCAACTCTGGGGCCAACGTCCTGACTTTC	CASSEYHRANSGANVLTF